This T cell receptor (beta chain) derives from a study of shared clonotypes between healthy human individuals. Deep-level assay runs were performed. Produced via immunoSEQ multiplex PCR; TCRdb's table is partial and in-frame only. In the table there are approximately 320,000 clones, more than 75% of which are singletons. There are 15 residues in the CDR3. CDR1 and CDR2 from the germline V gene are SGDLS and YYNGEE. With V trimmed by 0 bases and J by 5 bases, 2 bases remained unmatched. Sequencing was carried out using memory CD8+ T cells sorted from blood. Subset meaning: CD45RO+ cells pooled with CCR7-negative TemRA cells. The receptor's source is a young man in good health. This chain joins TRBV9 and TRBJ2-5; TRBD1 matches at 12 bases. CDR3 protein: CASSVEGTGGETQYF. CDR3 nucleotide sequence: TGTGCCAGCAGCGTAGAAGGGACAGGGGGCGAGACCCAGTACTTC.